This T cell receptor beta chain was identified in a study of blood T cell repertoires in COVID-19. About the study: The United States, Italy and Spain provided the acute and convalescent COVID-19 samples. PBMCs, B-cell-depleted T cells, or T cells were the source of the cDNA or gDNA that made up the material.

This CDR3 is built from 17 residues. Original methodology: Nucleated cell number was recorded as an estimate derived from reference gene primer amplification. The table came from immunoSEQ multiplex PCR; TCRdb's copy has only in-frame clones and leaves some out. V, J and clone size were drawn from that table, and D and trimming were deduced from the DNA. The table includes under 150,000 clones, 81% detected once. This chain uses TRBV1 with TRBJ2-3; TRBD2, the D gene given by the table, was not confirmed from the DNA. TRBV1 is a recognized pseudogene. The sequence was collected from a woman aged 55-70 years with active or convalescent COVID-19. The sample consisted of peripheral blood. The CDR3 DNA follows: TGCACCAGCAGCTTAGCGGGGCCCAATACTAGCACAGATACGCAGTATTTT. Translating it yields CTSSLAGPNTSTDTQYF.